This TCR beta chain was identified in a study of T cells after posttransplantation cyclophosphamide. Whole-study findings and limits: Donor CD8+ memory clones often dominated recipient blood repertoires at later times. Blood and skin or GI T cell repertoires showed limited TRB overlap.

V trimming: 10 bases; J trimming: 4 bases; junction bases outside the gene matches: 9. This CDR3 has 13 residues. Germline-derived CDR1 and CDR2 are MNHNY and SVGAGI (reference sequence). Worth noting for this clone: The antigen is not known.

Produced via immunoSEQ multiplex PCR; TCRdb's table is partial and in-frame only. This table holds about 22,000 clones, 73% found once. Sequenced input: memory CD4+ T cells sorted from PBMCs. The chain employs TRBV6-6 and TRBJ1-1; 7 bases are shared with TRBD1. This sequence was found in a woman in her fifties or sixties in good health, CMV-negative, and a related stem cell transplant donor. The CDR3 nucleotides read TGTGCCATATCAGGGGGTATGGGCACTGAAGCTTTCTTT. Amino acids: CAISGGMGTEAFF.